Reported below is one T cell receptor beta chain. Its specificity is unknown. The donor cohort consisted entirely of Caucasian adults residing in Nashville, Tennessee. This CDR3 is built from 15 residues. V lost 5 bases and J lost 5; bases outside the gene matches: 11. Germline V gene data show CDR1 as SGHTA and CDR2 as FQGNSA. The data are from a study of shared clonotypes between healthy human individuals. In the study overall: Every donor yielded three CD4 naive, three CD4 memory, two CD8 naive and one CD8 memory plate. Study findings and constraints: Richness estimates generally favored naive over memory subsets. Naive CD4 clonotypes were shared across a few donors at around 5%.

The assay was immunoSEQ multiplex PCR, and TCRdb's table has in-frame clones only and misses some. There are around 2.3 million clones in the sample; under 97% occur only once, and around 0.13% lies in the top ten. The source material was naive CD4+ T cells sorted from blood. Subset defined: CD45RA+ positively selected. The chain has TRBV7-2 and TRBJ2-7; 8 nucleotides agree with TRBD1. This clonotype was obtained from a man aged 18 to 30 in good health. Here the CDR3 DNA reads TGTGCCAGCAGCCCTCGAACCAGGGGGCAACACGAGCAGTACTTC. Protein product: CASSPRTRGQHEQYF.